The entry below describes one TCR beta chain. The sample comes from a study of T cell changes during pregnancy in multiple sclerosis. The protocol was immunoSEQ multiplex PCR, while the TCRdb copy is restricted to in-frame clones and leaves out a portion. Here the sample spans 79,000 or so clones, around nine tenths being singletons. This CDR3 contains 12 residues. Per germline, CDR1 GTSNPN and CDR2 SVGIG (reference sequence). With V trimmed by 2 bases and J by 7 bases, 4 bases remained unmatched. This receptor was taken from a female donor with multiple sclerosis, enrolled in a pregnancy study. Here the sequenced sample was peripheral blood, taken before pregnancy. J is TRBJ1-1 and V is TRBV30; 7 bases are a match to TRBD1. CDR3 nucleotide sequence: TGTGCCTGGAGTTCACAGGGGCATGAAGCTTTCTTT. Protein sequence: CAWSSQGHEAFF.